Detailed here is one T cell receptor beta chain. Use of 60 Vbeta and 13 Jbeta primers characterized the PCR. Using immunoSEQ multiplex PCR, the repertoire was profiled, and TCRdb retains in-frame clones only, with some absent. The table for this sample gives 150,000 to 200,000 clones. This record comes from a study of cytomegalovirus exposure and HLA in healthy donors. The V and J ends lost 5 bases and 2 bases respectively, with 19 bases between them. The CDR3 is 17 amino acids. Germline V gene sequence: CDR1 SGHTA, CDR2 FQGNSA. V gene TRBV7-2 combines with J gene TRBJ1-5; D uncertain. This sequence was found in a man aged 30 to 45 in good health and CMV-seronegative. Sequences were obtained from PBMCs. CDR3 bases: TGTGCCAGCAGCCGGGCTTACGTGAGGGCGGGCAATCAGCCCCAGCATTTT. Protein sequence: CASSRAYVRAGNQPQHF.